The subject of this entry is one T cell receptor beta chain. Its target is unknown. The CDR3 consists of 13 residues. The V end was cut by 2 bases, the J end by 5 bases, with 10 bases between. The germline CDR1 and CDR2 sequences are SGDLS and YYNGEE. The sample originates from a study of blood T cells in healthy people across ages. Study information: Capture by template switching was about one barcoded beta molecule per two T cells. Findings and limits, study-wide: Naive CD4+ cell counts and diversity both ran higher in long-lived than in aged donors.

A J-beta primer mix and a sample-barcoded 5' primer were used in a second PCR of roughly 6 to 11 cycles. TCRdb fed the 5' RACE reads into MiXCR, producing one record per CDR3 protein. This table holds roughly 700,000 distinct CDR3 sequences, about 25% found once. The sample was also reused in another study, on T cells of mothers and their children.

The material sequenced was blood. The clonotype comes from a boy aged 5-17 years in good health. This chain links TRBV9 with TRBJ1-1; D is unresolved. CDR3 coding DNA: TGTGCCAGCAGCGTGGGAATACAGACTGAAGCTTTCTTT. It is translated as CASSVGIQTEAFF. The full variable domain, with the rest looked up from reference TRBV9 and TRBJ1-1, is DSGVTQTPKHLITATGQRVTLRCSPRSGDLSVYWYQQSLDQGLQFLIQYYNGEERAKGNILERFSAQQFPDLHSELNLSSLELGDSALYFCASSVGIQTEAFFGQGTRLTVV.